This passage covers 18 T cell receptor beta chains from one sample sequenced in a study of cytomegalovirus exposure and HLA in healthy donors. Here immunoSEQ multiplex PCR was the method, and the copy in TCRdb shows in-frame clones only, minus some. The sample includes roughly 60,000 clones, under 95% of them seen just once. The specimen sequenced was PBMCs. The origin of the receptors is a woman younger than 30 in good health and CMV-seronegative.

V usage is TRBV28 and J usage is TRBJ1-2; no reliable D call. Germline lookup yields CDR1 MDHEN and CDR2 SYDVKM. The CDR3 totals 13 residues. The germline V and J ends were trimmed by 8 bases and 9 bases, with 19 bases remaining between them. CDR3 residues: CASGKQERLSYTF. The CDR3 coding sequence is TGTGCCAGCGGGAAGCAGGAGCGGCTAAGCTACACCTTC.

This sequence joins TRBV4-2 and TRBJ2-6, with no clear D. The CDR3 extends over 15 amino acids. CDR1 and CDR2 from the germline V gene are LGHNA and YNFKEQ. V lost 5 bases and J 5 bases, leaving 13 bases between the germline ends. The CDR3 spells CASSMLQSRANVLTF. CDR3 bases: TGTGCCAGCAGCATGTTACAAAGTCGGGCCAACGTCCTGACTTTC.

The chain has TRBV7-2 and TRBJ1-6; D gene ambiguous. V was trimmed by 5 bases and J by 0 bases, leaving 11 bases between them. Germline V gene data show CDR1 as SGHTA and CDR2 as FQGNSA. The CDR3 has 16 residues. CDR3 loop: CASSTRWSSYNSPLHF. The DNA for the CDR3 is TGTGCCAGCAGCACCCGGTGGAGCTCCTATAATTCACCCCTCCACTTT.

The CDR3 here is CASSTTSGGTFEQFF. The CDR3 DNA sequence: TGTGCCAGCAGTACGACTAGCGGGGGCACCTTTGAGCAGTTCTTC. V gene TRBV6-4 combines with J gene TRBJ2-1, with 12 positions matching TRBD2. From germline, CDR1 is MRHNA and CDR2 SNTAGT. CDR3 length equals 15 residues. Germline trimming cut 5 bases from V and 9 bases from J; bases unmatched to any gene: 8.

This chain connects TRBV28 to TRBJ2-2, with TRBD1 as a possible D gene (7 bases). Trimming stripped 7 bases from V and 4 bases from J, with 31 bases between. The V gene's germline CDR1 is MDHEN and CDR2 SYDVKM. The CDR3 runs 20 residues. As DNA, the CDR3 is TGTGCCAGCACCATAGCGGTCCCCCTTGCACCTCAGGGGGGCACCGGGGAGCTGTTTTTT. It encodes CASTIAVPLAPQGGTGELFF.

The genes are TRBV6-1 and TRBJ1-3; D ambiguous. Germline loops: CDR1 MNHNS, CDR2 SASEGT. The CDR3 sequence is 15 residues long. V dropped 2 bases and J dropped 3 bases, with 11 bases sitting between them. DNA of the CDR3: TGTGCCAGCAGTGAATCGGCGGATATTGGAAACACCATATATTTT. It is translated as CASSESADIGNTIYF.

This chain links TRBV19 with TRBJ2-6; the D is unclear. The V and J ends lost 4 bases and 0 bases respectively, with 7 bases between them. This CDR3 is built from 15 residues. The V gene's germline CDR1 is LNHDA and CDR2 SQIVND (reference sequence). The CDR3 loop is CASSTVSSGANVLTF. The DNA for the CDR3 is TGTGCCAGTAGTACGGTTAGCTCTGGGGCCAACGTCCTGACTTTC.

This chain connects TRBV7-3 to TRBJ1-3, with TRBD1 matching 9 bases. The CDR3 length is 15 residues. Germline assignment: CDR1 SGHTA and CDR2 FQGTGA. Trimming cost V 5 bases and J 4 bases; bases outside gene matches: 6. The CDR3 bases are TGTGCCAGCAGCGTACCACAGGGGGCGGGAAACACCATATATTTT. Residues: CASSVPQGAGNTIYF.

This chain links TRBV5-5 with TRBJ1-5; TRBD1 might be the D (6 bases). Germline V CDR1 and CDR2: SGHKS, YYEKEE (reference sequence). This CDR3 region has 15 residues. V lost 0 bases and J 7 bases, leaving 14 bases between the germline ends. The CDR3 nucleotides read TGTGCCAGCAGCTTGGCTTGGGCAGGGGACCAGCCCCAGCATTTT. This codes for CASSLAWAGDQPQHF.

The chain has TRBV11-2 and TRBJ2-7, with TRBD2 matching over 8 bases. In germline, CDR1 is SGHAT, CDR2 FQNNGV. CDR3 size: 13 residues. The V and J ends lost 6 bases and 5 bases, in that order; junction bases with no gene match: 6. The CDR3 nucleotides are TGTGCCAGCAGGGGTCAGACTAGCGACGAGCAGTACTTC. Protein: CASRGQTSDEQYF.

V gene TRBV19 combines with J gene TRBJ2-2; possible D gene TRBD1, 6 bases. Trimming removed 5 bases at V and 4 bases at J, with 26 bases between. Looked up from germline, CDR1 is LNHDA and CDR2 is SQIVND (reference sequence). This CDR3 has 19 residues. The DNA for the CDR3 is TGTGCCAGTAGTCCTCAGGGGAGCAGGCTTTATTCGGTCACCGGGGAGCTGTTTTTT. Translated: CASSPQGSRLYSVTGELFF.

J is TRBJ2-3 and V is TRBV5-1; 7 nucleotides line up with TRBD1. There are 15 residues in the CDR3. In germline, CDR1 is SGHRS, CDR2 YFSETQ. The V segment lost 5 bases and the J segment 4 bases; nucleotides outside the gene matches: 10. The CDR3, as DNA: TGCGCCAGCAGGATACAAGGCCAGGGGGCAGATACGCAGTATTTT. This translates into CASRIQGQGADTQYF.

This clone was found once. The genes are TRBV29-1 and TRBJ1-1; D may be TRBD1 (5 bases). Trimming took off 8 bases at V and 5 bases at J, with 21 bases between the two ends. Germline V gene lookup returns CDR1 SQVTM and CDR2 ANQGSEA. The CDR3 runs to 14 residues. This chain's CDR3 is CSFIGGAFFTEAFF. Here the CDR3 DNA reads TGCAGCTTTATTGGTGGGGCGTTTTTTACTGAAGCTTTCTTT.

The chain has TRBV28 and TRBJ1-1; tentative D call: TRBD1 (5 bases). This CDR3 is built from 13 residues. Trimming took 7 bases from V and 4 from J, leaving 13 bases between them. Germline CDR1 MDHEN, CDR2 SYDVKM. CDR3 loop: CASTAHRGTEAFF. As DNA, the CDR3 is TGTGCCAGCACCGCCCATAGGGGCACTGAAGCTTTCTTT.

The count of this clone is one. The chain links TRBV7-2 to TRBJ2-3, with D uncertain. The V end was cut by 2 bases, the J end by 2 bases, with 14 bases between. The CDR3 contains 16 residues. Germline CDR1 SGHTA, CDR2 FQGNSA. DNA for the CDR3: TGTGCCAGCAGCTTAAGGTCTATGAGGAACACAGATACGCAGTATTTT. This sequence encodes CASSLRSMRNTDTQYF.

The chain uses TRBV9 and TRBJ2-1, with 7 positions matching TRBD2. This CDR3 is 15 amino acids long. Germline V CDR1 and CDR2: SGDLS, YYNGEE. Trimming at V came to 4 bases and at J to 4 bases, leaving 8 bases not matched to a gene. The CDR3 reads CASSPREGSYNEQFF. In DNA form, the CDR3 reads TGTGCCAGCAGCCCGAGGGAGGGTAGTTACAATGAGCAGTTCTTC.

CDR3 loop: CASSSSGLGEQYF. The CDR3 nucleotides read TGTGCCAGCAGCTCCTCCGGGTTGGGCGAGCAGTACTTC. V gene TRBV7-9 combines with J gene TRBJ2-7; D gene unclear. Trimming removed 4 bases from V and 6 bases from J, with 13 bases in between. This CDR3 has 13 amino acids. The germline V gene encodes CDR1 SEHNR and CDR2 FQNEAQ (reference sequence). The entire variable domain, with the rest obtained from reference TRBV7-9 and TRBJ2-7, is as follows: DTGVSQNPRHKITKRGQNVTFRCDPISEHNRLYWYRQTLGQGPEFLTYFQNEAQLEKSRLLSDRFSAERPKGSFSTLEIQRTEQGDSAMYLCASSSSGLGEQYFGPGTRLTVT.

This chain links TRBV29-1 with TRBJ2-7; 8 bases agree with TRBD2. Germline V gene data show CDR1 as SQVTM and CDR2 as ANQGSEA. The CDR3 runs 13 residues. V was clipped by 0 bases and J by 5 bases; unmatched bases: 3. In DNA, the CDR3 is TGCAGCGTTGAAGAGACGGGGGGGGACGAGCAGTACTTC. This translates into CSVEETGGDEQYF.